The 23 T cell receptor beta chains below all came from one sample that was sequenced in a study of T-cell reconstitution after alpha-beta-depleted transplantation in children. Library preparation (for TCRbeta) was performed with unique molecular identifiers. TCRdb re-analysed the PCR reads in MiXCR, keeping a single row per CDR3 protein. The sample has about 900,000 distinct CDR3 sequences, 25% to 35% seen once; the top ten hold about 28%. This material consisted of PBMCs, mostly from graft donor cells, taken 360 days after TCRalphabeta/CD19-depleted stem cell transplant. These receptors originate from a boy younger than two who had a stem cell transplant for SCID, so the T cells may come from the graft donor.

The chain links TRBV12-3 or TRBV12-4 to TRBJ1-2; 7 nucleotides agree with TRBD1. CDR3 size: 16 residues. The V segment lost 7 bases and the J segment 0 bases; nucleotides outside the gene matches: 11. Here the CDR3 DNA reads TGTGCCAGCACCCCCCACCGGACAGGCCCTAACTATGGCTACACCTTC. Its translation is CASTPHRTGPNYGYTF.

The chain links TRBV10-3 to TRBJ2-1, with D unresolved. V was trimmed by 5 bases and J by 4 bases, leaving 12 bases between them. CDR1 ENHRY and CDR2 SYGVKD come from the germline V gene. The CDR3 loop spans 14 amino acids. CDR3: CAISLSAGYNEQFF. The CDR3, as DNA: TGTGCCATCAGTCTAAGTGCCGGTTACAATGAGCAGTTCTTC.

This chain uses TRBV15 with TRBJ1-5; D is perhaps TRBD1 (6 bases). The CDR3 has 14 amino acids. V lost 1 base, J lost 9 bases, and 13 bases lay in between. Germline CDR1 and CDR2: LNHNV and YYDKDF (reference sequence). CDR3 DNA: TGTGCCACCAGCAGAGTTGCGGGGACAAGGCCCCAGCATTTT. This codes for CATSRVAGTRPQHF.

This clonotype was counted between two and nine times. In nucleotides, the CDR3 is TGTGCCAGCAGCCATGACAGGAGGACCTACAATGAGCAGTTCTTC. This codes for CASSHDRRTYNEQFF. The rearrangement joins TRBV12-3 or TRBV12-4 to TRBJ2-1; D is perhaps TRBD1 (6 bases). This CDR3 region has 15 residues. V gave up 6 bases and J gave up 2 bases, with 14 bases separating them.

This clonotype was seen a few times. The chain employs TRBV12-3 or TRBV12-4 and TRBJ2-5; 8 bases map to TRBD2. This CDR3 has 15 residues. After removal of 8 bases from V and 2 bases from J, the junction contained 10 bases not matched to a gene. The CDR3 bases are TGTGCCAGCGCGACGGGGGGGCTACGGCAAGAGACCCAGTACTTC. Amino acid sequence: CASATGGLRQETQYF.

The V and J genes are TRBV5-6 and TRBJ2-5, with 8 bases that match TRBD1. Germline V gene lookup returns CDR1 SGHDT and CDR2 YYEEEE. V lost 0 bases, J lost 9 bases, and 13 bases stayed unmatched. This CDR3 region has 16 residues. The CDR3 is CASSLVPGQGSGAQYF. In nucleotides, the CDR3 is TGTGCCAGCAGCTTGGTTCCAGGACAGGGATCTGGGGCCCAGTACTTC.

This clonotype was detected only a few times. V and J are TRBV7-3 and TRBJ2-1; TRBD1 matches at 8 bases. With V trimmed by 3 bases and J by 5 bases, 3 bases remained unmatched. CDR3 length equals 14 residues. Germline CDR1 and CDR2: SGHTA and FQGTGA. The CDR3 region is CASSFRGLHNEQFF. For the CDR3, the DNA is TGTGCCAGCAGCTTCAGGGGGCTCCACAATGAGCAGTTCTTC.

The chain couples TRBV6-2 or TRBV6-3 to TRBJ2-7; 10 positions agree with TRBD1. After removal of 7 bases from V and 4 bases from J, the junction contained 10 bases not matched to a gene. The CDR3 totals 15 residues. Germline V gene data show CDR1 as MNHEY and CDR2 as SVGEGT. In nucleotides, the CDR3 is TGTGCCAGCACCCTAACCGGGACAGGGGCATACGAGCAGTACTTC. It yields the protein CASTLTGTGAYEQYF.

The V gene is TRBV6-5, the J gene TRBJ2-7; no clear D gene. Germline values: CDR1 MNHEY, CDR2 SVGAGI. CDR3 length: 13 amino acids. The germline V and J ends were trimmed by 2 bases and 3 bases, with 8 bases remaining between them. The CDR3 nucleotides read TGTGCCAGCAGTTACACACTAAACTACGAGCAGTACTTC. It codes for CASSYTLNYEQYF.

This clonotype was observed many times. V and J are TRBV4-1 and TRBJ2-2; 7 nucleotides line up with TRBD1. The CDR3 runs 16 residues. Trimming took 2 bases from V and 4 from J; bases not matched to a gene: 7. Germline values: CDR1 MGHRA, CDR2 YSYEKL. The CDR3 DNA follows: TGCGCCAGCAGCCAATCAACAGGGGTTAGCACCGGGGAGCTGTTTTTT. This translates into CASSQSTGVSTGELFF.

The V call is TRBV5-6, the J call TRBJ1-6; the D gene is possibly TRBD1 (6 bases). This CDR3 comprises 16 residues. Trimming left V 5 bases short and J 0 bases short, with 12 bases between. The germline V gene encodes CDR1 SGHDT and CDR2 YYEEEE. The CDR3 DNA follows: TGTGCCAGCAGTTCAACAGGGAGCTCCTATAATTCACCCCTCCACTTT. Its protein is CASSSTGSSYNSPLHF. The entire variable domain, with the rest obtained from reference TRBV5-6 and TRBJ1-6, is as follows: DAGVTQSPTHLIKTRGQQVTLRCSPKSGHDTVSWYQQALGQGPQFIFQYYEEEERQRGNFPDRFSGHQFPNYSSELNVNALLLGDSALYLCASSSTGSSYNSPLHFGNGTRLTVT.

The chain joins TRBV5-1 to TRBJ2-2; TRBD1 matches at 7 bases. Germline values: CDR1 SGHRS, CDR2 YFSETQ. The CDR3 has 15 amino acids. The J segment lost 4 bases and the V segment lost 3 bases, leaving 6 bases of the junction unmatched. The chain's CDR3 is CASSSKTGITGELFF. CDR3 DNA: TGCGCCAGCAGCTCGAAGACAGGGATCACCGGGGAGCTGTTTTTT.

The chain combines TRBV27 with TRBJ2-7, with 9 bases lining up with TRBD1. CDR1 and CDR2 from the germline V gene are MNHEY and SMNVEV (reference sequence). The CDR3 has 17 residues. Trimming removed 5 bases from V and 3 bases from J; junction bases left unmatched: 14. CDR3 residues: CASSAGPGQGKVYEQYF. For the CDR3, the DNA is TGTGCCAGCAGTGCTGGCCCGGGACAGGGAAAAGTCTACGAGCAGTACTTC.

The rearrangement links TRBV7-9 to TRBJ2-4, with D possibly matching TRBD2 (5 bases). Germline assignment: CDR1 SEHNR and CDR2 FQNEAQ (reference sequence). Trimming shortened V by 1 base and J by 6 bases, and 10 bases separated the two germline ends. There are 14 residues in the CDR3. DNA for the CDR3: TGTGCCAGCAGCTTAGGCCTAAGCGGAAACATTCAGTACTTC. Encoded protein: CASSLGLSGNIQYF.

The chain has TRBV29-1 and TRBJ2-7; D is unclear. Germline V gene sequence: CDR1 SQVTM, CDR2 ANQGSEA. The germline V and J ends were trimmed by 5 bases and 4 bases, with 15 bases remaining between them. The CDR3 totals 13 residues. The CDR3 region is CSVISELAYEQYF. Here the CDR3 DNA reads TGCAGCGTTATCAGCGAACTGGCGTACGAGCAGTACTTC.

This chain links TRBV7-9 with TRBJ2-5; D could derive from TRBD1 or TRBD2 (5 bases each). The CDR3 is 13 residues long. Germline V gene lookup returns CDR1 SEHNR and CDR2 FQNEAQ (reference sequence). Trimming left V 4 bases short and J 5 bases short, with 11 bases between. CDR3 DNA: TGTGCCAGCAGCTCCTCCTGGGGGGAGACCCAGTACTTC. Its translation is CASSSSWGETQYF.

V is TRBV6-1 and J is TRBJ2-5; D ambiguous. The V and J ends lost 6 bases and 5 bases respectively, with 16 bases between them. The CDR3 runs 14 residues. Germline-derived CDR1 and CDR2 are MNHNS and SASEGT. The CDR3 DNA sequence: TGTGCCAGCAGCCCACTCGGGTCAAGGGAGACCCAGTACTTC. Its translation is CASSPLGSRETQYF.

V and J are TRBV4-3 and TRBJ2-7; weak D call: TRBD2 (6 bases). Between the trimmed V and J ends, which lost 0 bases and 5 bases, there was a span of 11 bases. The germline V gene encodes CDR1 LGHNA and CDR2 YSLEER. The CDR3 is made up of 14 amino acids. As DNA, the CDR3 is TGCGCCAGCAGCCAAGATATCCTAGCGCACGAGCAGTACTTC. Its translation is CASSQDILAHEQYF.

This clonotype was found a few times. The V call is TRBV5-5, the J call TRBJ2-1; the D gene could be TRBD1 or TRBD2 (6 bases each). The CDR3 sequence is 14 residues long. Looked up from germline, CDR1 is SGHKS and CDR2 is YYEKEE (reference sequence). V was trimmed by 0 bases and J by 7 bases, leaving 11 bases between them. In DNA, the CDR3 is TGTGCCAGCAGCTTGGAGGTAGGGGGGAATGAGCAGTTCTTC. Amino acid sequence: CASSLEVGGNEQFF.

This clonotype was seen repeatedly, ten times or more. V usage is TRBV6-2 or TRBV6-3 and J usage is TRBJ2-1; weak D call: TRBD1 (6 bases). Germline CDR1 is MNHEY and CDR2 is SVGEGT. The germline V and J ends were trimmed by 0 bases and 4 bases, with 13 bases remaining between them. This CDR3 is 16 amino acids long. This CDR3 reads CASSYSTGEIYNEQFF. CDR3 sequence (DNA): TGTGCCAGCAGTTACTCGACAGGAGAGATTTACAATGAGCAGTTCTTC.

The genes are TRBV12-3 or TRBV12-4 and TRBJ2-5; no firm D call. The germline V and J ends were trimmed by 5 bases and 5 bases, with 15 bases remaining between them. The CDR3 sequence is 14 residues long. In nucleotides, the CDR3 is TGTGCCAGCAGTCCGGAGATCGGATCGGAGACCCAGTACTTC. Amino acids: CASSPEIGSETQYF.

V and J are TRBV5-1 and TRBJ2-4; perhaps TRBD1 as D (5 bases). Germline values: CDR1 SGHRS, CDR2 YFSETQ. The CDR3 length is 14 residues. Trimming pared 0 bases from V and 8 bases from J, leaving 12 bases between. CDR3 nucleotide sequence: TGCGCCAGCAGCTTGGAAGGGGTTATAGACATTCAGTACTTC. As protein: CASSLEGVIDIQYF. The variable domain in full, completed from reference TRBV5-1 and TRBJ2-4, reads KAGVTQTPRYLIKTRGQQVTLSCSPISGHRSVSWYQQTPGQGLQFLFEYFSETQRNKGNFPGRFSGRQFSNSRSEMNVSTLELGDSALYLCASSLEGVIDIQYFGAGTRLSVL.

The chain joins TRBV4-2 to TRBJ2-7; no reliable D call. The CDR3 contains 12 residues. V was clipped by 0 bases and J by 5 bases, with 5 bases between them. Germline V lookup: CDR1 LGHNA, CDR2 YNFKEQ. CDR3 in amino acids: CASSQDGDEQYF. Here the CDR3 DNA reads TGTGCCAGCAGCCAAGATGGCGACGAGCAGTACTTC.